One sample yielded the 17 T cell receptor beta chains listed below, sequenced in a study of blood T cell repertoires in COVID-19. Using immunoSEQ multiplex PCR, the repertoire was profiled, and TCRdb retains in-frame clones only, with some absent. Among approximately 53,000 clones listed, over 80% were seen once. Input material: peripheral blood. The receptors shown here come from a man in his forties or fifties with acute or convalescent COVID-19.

Here the CDR3 DNA reads TGTGCTACACGTACGGGTAGCTCCTACGAGCAGTACGTC. Its protein product is CATRTGSSYEQYV. The genes are TRBV6-6 and TRBJ2-7; D ambiguous. This CDR3 contains 13 residues. Germline CDR1 reads MNHNY; CDR2 reads SVGAGI (reference sequence).

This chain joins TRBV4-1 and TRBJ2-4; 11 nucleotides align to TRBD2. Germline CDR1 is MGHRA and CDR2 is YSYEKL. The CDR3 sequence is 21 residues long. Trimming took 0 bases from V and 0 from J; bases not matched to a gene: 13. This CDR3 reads CASSQDVVISGRAVAKNIQYF. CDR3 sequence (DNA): TGCGCCAGCAGCCAAGATGTAGTTATTAGCGGGAGGGCCGTAGCCAAAAACATTCAGTACTTC.

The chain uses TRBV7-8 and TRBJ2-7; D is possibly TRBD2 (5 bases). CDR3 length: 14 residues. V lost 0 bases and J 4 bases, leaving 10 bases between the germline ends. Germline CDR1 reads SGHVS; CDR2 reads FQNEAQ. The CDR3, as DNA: TGTGCCAGCAGCTTAGCCGGCGGAGGATACGAGCAGTACGTC. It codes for CASSLAGGGYEQYV.

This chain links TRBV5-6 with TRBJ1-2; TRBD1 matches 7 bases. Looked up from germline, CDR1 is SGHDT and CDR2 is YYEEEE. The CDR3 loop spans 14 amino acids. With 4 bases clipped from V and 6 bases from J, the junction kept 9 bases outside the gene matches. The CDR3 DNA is TGTGCCAGCAGCCCCCCGGACAGGTGGGATGGCTACACCTTC. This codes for CASSPPDRWDGYTF.

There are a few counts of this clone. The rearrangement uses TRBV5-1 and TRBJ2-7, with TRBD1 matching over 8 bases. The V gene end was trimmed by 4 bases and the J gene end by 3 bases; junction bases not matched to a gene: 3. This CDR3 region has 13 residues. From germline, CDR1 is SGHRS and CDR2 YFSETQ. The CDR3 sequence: CASSPGGLYEQYF. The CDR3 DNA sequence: TGCGCCAGCAGCCCAGGGGGCCTCTACGAGCAGTACTTC. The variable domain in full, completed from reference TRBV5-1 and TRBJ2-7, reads KAGVTQTPRYLIKTRGQQVTLSCSPISGHRSVSWYQQTPGQGLQFLFEYFSETQRNKGNFPGRFSGRQFSNSRSEMNVSTLELGDSALYLCASSPGGLYEQYFGPGTRLTVT.

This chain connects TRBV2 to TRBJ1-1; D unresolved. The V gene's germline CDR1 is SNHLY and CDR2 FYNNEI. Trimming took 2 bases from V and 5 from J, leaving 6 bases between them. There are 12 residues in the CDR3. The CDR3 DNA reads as TGTGCCAGCAGTGAACAGGTTACTGAAGCTTTCTTT. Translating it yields CASSEQVTEAFF.

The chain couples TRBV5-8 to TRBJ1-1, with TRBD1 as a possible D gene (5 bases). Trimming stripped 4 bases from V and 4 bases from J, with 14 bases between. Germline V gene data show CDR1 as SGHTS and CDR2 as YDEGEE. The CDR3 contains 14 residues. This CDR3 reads CASSRSPGGTEAFF. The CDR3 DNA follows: TGTGCCAGCAGCCGCAGTCCCGGGGGCACTGAAGCTTTCTTT.

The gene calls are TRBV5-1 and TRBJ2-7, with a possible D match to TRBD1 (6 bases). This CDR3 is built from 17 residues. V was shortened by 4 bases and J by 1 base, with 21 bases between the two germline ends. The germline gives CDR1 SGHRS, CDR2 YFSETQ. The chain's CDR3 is CASSMGSTGRGSYEQYF. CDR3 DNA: TGCGCCAGCAGCATGGGGTCCACGGGCAGGGGATCCTACGAGCAGTACTTC. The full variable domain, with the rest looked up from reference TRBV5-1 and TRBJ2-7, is KAGVTQTPRYLIKTRGQQVTLSCSPISGHRSVSWYQQTPGQGLQFLFEYFSETQRNKGNFPGRFSGRQFSNSRSEMNVSTLELGDSALYLCASSMGSTGRGSYEQYFGPGTRLTVT.

CDR3 in amino acids: CASRGSMGTDTQYF. The CDR3 DNA sequence: TGCGCCAGCCGGGGAAGCATGGGCACAGATACGCAGTATTTT. The rearrangement uses TRBV10-1 and TRBJ2-3; a weak D match, TRBD2 (5 bases). The CDR3 spans 14 residues. Trimming stripped 8 bases from V and 1 base from J, with 13 bases between. In germline, CDR1 is WNHNN, CDR2 SYGVQD (reference sequence).

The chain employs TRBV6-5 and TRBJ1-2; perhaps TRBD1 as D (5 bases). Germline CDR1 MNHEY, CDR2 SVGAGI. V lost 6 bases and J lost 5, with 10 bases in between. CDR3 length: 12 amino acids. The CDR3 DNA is TGTGCCAGCAGCGGGACTACTTATGGCTACACCTTC. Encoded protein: CASSGTTYGYTF.

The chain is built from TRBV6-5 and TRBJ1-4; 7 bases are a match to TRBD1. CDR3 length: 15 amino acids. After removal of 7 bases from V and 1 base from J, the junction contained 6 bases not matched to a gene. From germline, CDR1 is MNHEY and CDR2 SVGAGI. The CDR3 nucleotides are TGTGCCAGCATGAGACAGGGCCGAACTAATGAAAAACTGTTTTTT. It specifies CASMRQGRTNEKLFF.

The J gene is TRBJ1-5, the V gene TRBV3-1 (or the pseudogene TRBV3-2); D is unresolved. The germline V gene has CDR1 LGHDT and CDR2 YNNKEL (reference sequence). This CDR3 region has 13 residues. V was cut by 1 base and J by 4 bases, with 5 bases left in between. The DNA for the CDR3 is TGTGCCAGCAGCCAAGGACTAAATCAGCCCCAGCATTTT. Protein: CASSQGLNQPQHF.

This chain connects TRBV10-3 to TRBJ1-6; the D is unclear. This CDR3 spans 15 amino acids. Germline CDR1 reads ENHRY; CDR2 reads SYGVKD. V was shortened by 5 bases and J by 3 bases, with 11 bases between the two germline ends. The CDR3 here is CAISNGENYNSPLHF. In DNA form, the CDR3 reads TGTGCCATCAGTAACGGGGAAAACTATAATTCACCCCTCCACTTT.

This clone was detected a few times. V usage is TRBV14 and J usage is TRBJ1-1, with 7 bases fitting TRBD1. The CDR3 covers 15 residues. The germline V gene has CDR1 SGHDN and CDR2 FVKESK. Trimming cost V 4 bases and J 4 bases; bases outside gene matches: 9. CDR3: CASSPRQGIATEAFF. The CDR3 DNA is TGTGCCAGCAGCCCCAGACAGGGAATCGCCACTGAAGCTTTCTTT.

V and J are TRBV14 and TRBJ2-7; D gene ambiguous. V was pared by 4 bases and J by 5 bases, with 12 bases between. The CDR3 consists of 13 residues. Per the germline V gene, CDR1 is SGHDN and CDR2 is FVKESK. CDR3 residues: CASSLQEDHEQYF. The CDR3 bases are TGTGCCAGCAGCCTACAAGAGGATCACGAGCAGTACTTC.

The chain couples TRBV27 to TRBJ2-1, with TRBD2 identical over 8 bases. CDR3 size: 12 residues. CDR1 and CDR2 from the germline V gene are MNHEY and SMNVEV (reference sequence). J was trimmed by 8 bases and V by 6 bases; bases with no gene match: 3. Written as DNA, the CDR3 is TGTGCCAGCAGCCTTAGCGGGGATGAGCAGTTCTTC. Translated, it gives CASSLSGDEQFF.

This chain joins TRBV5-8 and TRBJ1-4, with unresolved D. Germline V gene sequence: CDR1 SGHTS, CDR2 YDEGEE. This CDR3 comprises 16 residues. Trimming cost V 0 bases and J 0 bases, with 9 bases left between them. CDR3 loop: CASSLGRTSTNEKLFF. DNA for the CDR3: TGTGCCAGCAGCTTGGGTCGCACTTCAACTAATGAAAAACTGTTTTTT.